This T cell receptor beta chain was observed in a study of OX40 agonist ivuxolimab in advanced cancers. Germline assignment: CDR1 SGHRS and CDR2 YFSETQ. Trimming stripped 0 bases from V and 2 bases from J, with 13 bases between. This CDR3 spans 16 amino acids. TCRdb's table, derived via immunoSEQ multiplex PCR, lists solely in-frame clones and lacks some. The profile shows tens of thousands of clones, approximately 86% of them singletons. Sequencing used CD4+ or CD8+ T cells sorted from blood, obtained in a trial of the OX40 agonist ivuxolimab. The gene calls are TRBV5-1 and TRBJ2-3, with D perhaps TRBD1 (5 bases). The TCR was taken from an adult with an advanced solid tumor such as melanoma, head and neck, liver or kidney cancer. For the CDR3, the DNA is TGCGCCAGCAGCTTGGGGCAGGGTAGTAACACAGATACGCAGTATTTT. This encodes CASSLGQGSNTDTQYF.